This TCR beta chain originates from a study of cytomegalovirus exposure and HLA in healthy donors. Germline-derived CDR1 and CDR2 are SGHVS and FNYEAQ. The CDR3 is 14 amino acids. V was clipped by 5 bases and J by 5 bases, with 13 bases between them. It was with 60 Vbeta and 13 Jbeta primers that the PCR ran. Clones were read by immunoSEQ multiplex PCR, and TCRdb kept only the in-frame ones, dropping some. In the table there are over 100,000 clones, about four fifths of which are singletons. The material sequenced was PBMCs. V is TRBV7-6 and J is TRBJ2-1; no definite D call. This receptor was taken from a young man in good health and CMV-seropositive. The CDR3 protein is CASSPVLNNNEQFF. The DNA for the CDR3 is TGTGCCAGCAGCCCCGTTTTAAATAACAATGAGCAGTTCTTC. Complete variable domain (other parts from reference TRBV7-6 and TRBJ2-1): GAGVSQSPRYKVTKRGQDVALRCDPISGHVSLYWYRQALGQGPEFLTYFNYEAQQDKSGLPNDRFSAERPEGSISTLTIQRTEQRDSAMYRCASSPVLNNNEQFFGPGTRLTVL.